The rows below give T cell receptor beta chains drawn from one sample of a study of T cell repertoires in cytomegalovirus infection. TCRdb called the reads again in MiXCR, with one record for every CDR3 protein. Seen here are more than 650,000 distinct CDR3 sequences, about a third observed once, and the top ten hold around 2.8%. Sequencing used PBMCs. Source of these receptors: a human donor in good health (CMV status not recorded). Some clones in this sample may be carry-over from other donors' samples. CDR3s include the opening cysteine and the closing phenylalanine or tryptophan. The D gene is left open where the match is weak. Where a row states a size, it is once, few, many or the class of an expanded clone; other rows omit it.

NA	15	TRBJ1-2	TRBV9	TRBD1	TGTGCCAGCAGCGTGGGACAGGGCGTCGCCTATGGCTACACCTTC	CASSVGQGVAYGYTF
NA	16	TRBJ2-2	TRBV7-9	NA	TGTGCCAGCAGCATCGGACGGAAACAGAACACCGGGGAGCTGTTTTTT	CASSIGRKQNTGELFF
NA	13	TRBJ2-2	TRBV20-1	NA	TGCAGTGCTAGTCACCCAAACACCGGGGAGCTGTTTTTT	CSASHPNTGELFF
few	14	TRBJ2-2	TRBV11-2	NA	TGTGCCAGCAGCTTAATTCAGAACACCGGGGAGCTGTTTTTT	CASSLIQNTGELFF
NA	15	TRBJ2-1	TRBV7-4	NA	TGTGCCAGCAGCTTCAACCGGCAAGGAGGTTATGAGCAGTTCTTC	CASSFNRQGGYEQFF
NA	15	TRBJ1-2	TRBV7-9	TRBD1	TGTGCCAGCAGCTTAGGGGGACAGGGAACGGCTGGCTACACCTTC	CASSLGGQGTAGYTF
NA	15	TRBJ1-4	TRBV5-6	NA	TGTGCCAGCAGCTTGTTGCCAGGGATGGGAGAAAAACTGTTTTTT	CASSLLPGMGEKLFF
many	13	TRBJ2-5	TRBV7-2	NA	TGTGCCAGCAGCTTAGCAGGCTGGGAGACCCAGTACTTC	CASSLAGWETQYF
once	17	TRBJ2-2	TRBV11-2	NA	TGTGCCAGCAGCCGAGAGGGGGGCGCCTCGAACACCGGGGAGCTGTTTTTT	CASSREGGASNTGELFF
NA	13	TRBJ1-1	TRBV5-1	NA	TGCGCCAGCAGCTTGGCCGATCGGGTTGAAGCTTTCTTT	CASSLADRVEAFF
NA	15	TRBJ2-5	TRBV7-8	NA	TGTGCCAGCAGCTCTACCGGGACGGTCCAAGAGACCCAGTACTTC	CASSSTGTVQETQYF
NA	15	TRBJ1-5	TRBV6-1	NA	TGTGCCAGCAGTGAATACGTTTGGGGTCTGCAGCCCCAGCATTTT	CASSEYVWGLQPQHF
NA	13	TRBJ2-2	TRBV27	NA	TGTGCCAGCAGAACAGGGTACACCGGGGAGCTGTTTTTT	CASRTGYTGELFF
NA	15	TRBJ2-2	TRBV19	NA	TGTGCCAGTAGTATAGGGGACACTTACACCGGGGAGCTGTTTTTT	CASSIGDTYTGELFF
NA	14	TRBJ1-5	TRBV12-3/TRBV12-4	TRBD1	TGTGCCAGCAGTTTTTCAGGGGGCAGGCAGCCCCAGCATTTT	CASSFSGGRQPQHF
many	14	TRBJ1-5	TRBV28	NA	TGTGCCAGCAGTTTGAGGGGCGGGGGTCAGCCCCAGCATTTT	CASSLRGGGQPQHF
many	13	TRBJ2-1	TRBV6-1	NA	TGTGCCAGCAGTTTCCGAGCTTACAATGAGCAGTTCTTC	CASSFRAYNEQFF
NA	12	TRBJ2-1	TRBV4-2	NA	TGTGCCAGCAGCGAACGAGGGTCTGAGCAGTTCTTC	CASSERGSEQFF
many	17	TRBJ2-3	TRBV7-8	TRBD2	TGTGCCAGCAGCTTGGTCCTAGCGGGAGGGCCTGCAGATACGCAGTATTTT	CASSLVLAGGPADTQYF
many	12	TRBJ2-2	TRBV5-1	NA	TGTGCCAGCAGCTTAAACACCGGGGAGCTGTTTTTT	CASSLNTGELFF
NA	13	TRBJ2-3	TRBV29-1	NA	TGCAGCGTTGTTATCTTGGTGTCAGATACGCAGTATTTT	CSVVILVSDTQYF
few	14	TRBJ1-1	TRBV12-5	NA	TGTGCTAGTGGTTACGGAGGGGTAGACACTGAAGCTTTCTTT	CASGYGGVDTEAFF
many	12	TRBJ1-2	TRBV7-8	NA	TGTGCCAGCAGCTTAGGTGGTAGCCAATTCACCTTC	CASSLGGSQFTF
few	14	TRBJ1-1	TRBV5-1	NA	TGCGCCAGCAGCTTACAGGCCATGAACACTGAAGCTTTCTTT	CASSLQAMNTEAFF
few	16	TRBJ1-5	TRBV7-2	NA	TGTGCCAGCAGCTTAAAGGGGCGGTATAGCAATCAGCCCCAGCATTTT	CASSLKGRYSNQPQHF
few	14	TRBJ1-2	TRBV5-6	NA	TGTGCCAGCAGCTTGAGACAGAGGGACTATGGCTACACCTTC	CASSLRQRDYGYTF
NA	13	TRBJ2-1	TRBV28	NA	TGTGCCAGCAGATTCAGGGAGATCAATGAGCAGTTCTTC	CASRFREINEQFF
NA	13	TRBJ1-1	TRBV15	NA	TGTGCCACCAGCAGAGCGGGGGACACTGAAGCTTTCTTT	CATSRAGDTEAFF
few	15	TRBJ1-6	TRBV10-3	NA	TGTGCCATCGGGAGGGGCCCGAATATAGATTCACCCCTCCACTTT	CAIGRGPNIDSPLHF
NA	15	TRBJ1-4	TRBV5-6	TRBD1	TGTGCCAGCAGCGGAGGCGGACAGGACTACGAAAAACTGTTTTTT	CASSGGGQDYEKLFF
NA	15	TRBJ1-2	TRBV15	NA	TGTGCCACCAGCAGAGTCACCGCAGGGGCCTATGGCTACACCTTC	CATSRVTAGAYGYTF
NA	15	TRBJ2-2	TRBV24-1	TRBD2	TGTGCCACCAGTCTAGCGGGAGGTAACACCGGGGATCTGTTTTTT	CATSLAGGNTGDLFF
NA	15	TRBJ1-2	TRBV20-1	NA	TGCAGTGCTTCCTTTCCAAGGACAGTTCGGGATGGCTACACCTTC	CSASFPRTVRDGYTF
NA	16	TRBJ2-1	TRBV5-1	NA	TGCGCCAGCAGCTGGGCGATTTTGAGCTCCTACAATGAGCAGTTCTTC	CASSWAILSSYNEQFF
many	15	TRBJ2-7	TRBV6-1	TRBD1	TGTGCCAGCAGTGATGGGACAGACAGCTCCTACGAGCAGTACTTC	CASSDGTDSSYEQYF
few	13	TRBJ2-2	TRBV28	NA	TGTGCCAGCGGGGGGCCGAACACCGGGGAGCTGTTTTTT	CASGGPNTGELFF
NA	17	TRBJ2-1	TRBV7-8	TRBD2	TGTGCCAGCAGCCCAGGGGCGGGAGGGCCGAAGTACAATGAGCAGTTCTTC	CASSPGAGGPKYNEQFF
NA	16	TRBJ1-2	TRBV7-2	NA	TGTGCCAGCAGCGCCCGGGGGAGGGAGGGAGGCTATGGCTACACCTTC	CASSARGREGGYGYTF
many	14	TRBJ2-3	TRBV7-3	NA	TGTGCCAGCAGCTTAACGTCAGGGACAGATACGCAGTATTTT	CASSLTSGTDTQYF